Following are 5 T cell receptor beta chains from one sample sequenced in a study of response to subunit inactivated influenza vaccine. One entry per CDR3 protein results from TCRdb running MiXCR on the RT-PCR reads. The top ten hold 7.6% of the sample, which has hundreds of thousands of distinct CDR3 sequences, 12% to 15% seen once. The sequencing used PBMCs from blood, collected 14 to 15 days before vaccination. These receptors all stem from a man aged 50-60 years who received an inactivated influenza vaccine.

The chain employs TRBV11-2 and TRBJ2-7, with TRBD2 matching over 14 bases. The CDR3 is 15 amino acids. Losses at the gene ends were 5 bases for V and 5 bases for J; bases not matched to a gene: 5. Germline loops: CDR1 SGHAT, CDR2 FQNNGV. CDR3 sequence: CASSRMGLAGDEQYF. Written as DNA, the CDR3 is TGTGCCAGCAGCCGCATGGGACTAGCGGGAGACGAGCAGTACTTC.

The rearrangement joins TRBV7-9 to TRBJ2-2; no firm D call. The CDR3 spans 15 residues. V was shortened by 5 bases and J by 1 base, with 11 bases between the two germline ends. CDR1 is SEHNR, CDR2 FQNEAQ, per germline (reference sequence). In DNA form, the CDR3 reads TGTGCCAGCAGCCCCAGACTGAAGAACACCGGGGAGCTGTTTTTT. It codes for CASSPRLKNTGELFF. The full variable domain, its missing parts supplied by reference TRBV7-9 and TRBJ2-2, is DTGVSQNPRHKITKRGQNVTFRCDPISEHNRLYWYRQTLGQGPEFLTYFQNEAQLEKSRLLSDRFSAERPKGSFSTLEIQRTEQGDSAMYLCASSPRLKNTGELFFGEGSRLTVL.

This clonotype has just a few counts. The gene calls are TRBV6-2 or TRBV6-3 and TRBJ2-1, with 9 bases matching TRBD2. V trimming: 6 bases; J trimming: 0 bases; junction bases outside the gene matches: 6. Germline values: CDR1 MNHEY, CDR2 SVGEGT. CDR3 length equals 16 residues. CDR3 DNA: TGTGCCAGCAGCACGCAGACTAGCGGCTCCTACAATGAGCAGTTCTTC. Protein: CASSTQTSGSYNEQFF.

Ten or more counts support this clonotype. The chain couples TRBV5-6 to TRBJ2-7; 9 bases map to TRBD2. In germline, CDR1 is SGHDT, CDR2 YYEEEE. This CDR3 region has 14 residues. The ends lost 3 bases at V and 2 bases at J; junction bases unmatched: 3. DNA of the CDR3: TGTGCCAGCAGCTCCGGGACTAGCACCTACGAGCAGTACTTC. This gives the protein CASSSGTSTYEQYF.

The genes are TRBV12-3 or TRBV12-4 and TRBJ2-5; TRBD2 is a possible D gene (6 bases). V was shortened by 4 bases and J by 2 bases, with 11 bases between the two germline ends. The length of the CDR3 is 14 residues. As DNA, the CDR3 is TGTGCCAGCAGTTCGGGACTGAGGCAAGAGACCCAGTACTTC. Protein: CASSSGLRQETQYF.